A single sample gave rise to the 28 T cell receptor beta chains below, sequenced in a study of T cell repertoires in cytomegalovirus infection. TCRdb analysed the reads with MiXCR anew, one entry per CDR3 protein. The sample shows some 220,000 distinct CDR3 sequences, around 6.6% of them seen only once. Sequenced material: PBMCs. The receptor source for this set is a human donor in good health (CMV status not recorded). Some clones in this sample may be carry-over from other donors' samples.

This clonotype showed up many times. The V gene is TRBV28, the J gene TRBJ2-1; 13 nucleotides align to TRBD2. Germline CDR1 is MDHEN and CDR2 is SYDVKM. The CDR3 loop spans 15 amino acids. The V gene end was trimmed by 5 bases and the J gene end by 5 bases; junction bases not matched to a gene: 3. The CDR3 here is CASSRTSGGNNEQFF. The CDR3 DNA is TGTGCCAGCAGTCGGACTAGCGGGGGCAACAATGAGCAGTTCTTC.

This chain joins TRBV30 and TRBJ1-2, with D hard to call. The CDR3 covers 15 residues. CDR1 and CDR2 from the germline V gene are GTSNPN and SVGIG (reference sequence). The V gene lost 4 bases and the J gene lost 8 bases, with 23 bases spanning the gap. The CDR3, as DNA: TGTGCCTGGAACGCTCTCGTCCAGTCGCCCGGCGGCTACACCTTC. The encoded protein is CAWNALVQSPGGYTF.

This clonotype was counted only a few times. The gene calls are TRBV6-6 and TRBJ2-7, with D tentatively TRBD1 (6 bases). Germline V gene lookup returns CDR1 MNHNY and CDR2 SVGAGI (reference sequence). This CDR3 comprises 15 residues. With 4 bases removed from V and 0 bases from J, the gap between germline ends came to 13 bases. The CDR3 nucleotides are TGTGCCAGCAGTTTGGGACACACGAGCTCCTACGAGCAGTACTTC. Translating it yields CASSLGHTSSYEQYF.

This clonotype was recorded many times. The V and J genes are TRBV4-2 and TRBJ2-2, with D uncertain. This CDR3 spans 16 amino acids. Between the trimmed V and J ends, which lost 0 bases and 1 base, there was a span of 9 bases. Germline V gene data show CDR1 as LGHNA and CDR2 as YNFKEQ. In DNA, the CDR3 is TGTGCCAGCAGCCAAGACAGGCTGAAGAACACCGGGGAGCTGTTTTTT. This codes for CASSQDRLKNTGELFF.

This clonotype came up many times. The chain is built from TRBV4-3 and TRBJ1-2; TRBD1 agrees at 7 bases. J lost 8 bases, V lost 3 bases, and 12 bases had no gene match. The CDR3 contains 15 residues. CDR1 and CDR2 (germline): LGHNA, YSLEER. The CDR3 protein is CASSQGRQGEGGYTF. The CDR3, as DNA: TGCGCCAGCAGCCAGGGTAGACAGGGAGAAGGCGGCTACACCTTC.

The sample holds many counts of this clonotype. This rearrangement joins TRBV11-3 to TRBJ2-2, with TRBD1 matching over 7 bases. The V segment lost 1 base and the J segment 1 base; nucleotides outside the gene matches: 9. Germline lookup yields CDR1 SGHNT and CDR2 YENEEA. The CDR3 consists of 18 residues. CDR3 residues: CASSLGSGRQGNTGELFF. The DNA for the CDR3 is TGTGCCAGCAGCTTAGGATCAGGAAGACAGGGGAACACCGGGGAGCTGTTTTTT.

This clonotype was seen ten or more times. The chain recombines TRBV14 with TRBJ2-7; D gene ambiguous. The CDR3 runs to 15 residues. Trimming removed 0 bases at V and 0 bases at J, with 9 bases between. The V gene's germline CDR1 is SGHDN and CDR2 FVKESK. In nucleotides, the CDR3 is TGTGCCAGCAGCCAAGAGCTTGGCTACTCCTACGAGCAGTACTTC. Protein sequence: CASSQELGYSYEQYF.

This clonotype has ten or more counts. The J gene is TRBJ2-5, the V gene TRBV29-1; D gene uncertain. CDR3 length: 11 residues. V lost 3 bases, J lost 9 bases, and 11 bases lay in between. The V gene's germline CDR1 is SQVTM and CDR2 ANQGSEA. The CDR3 DNA sequence: TGCAGCGTTGAGTACCTCGCGGCCCAGTACTTC. The encoded protein is CSVEYLAAQYF.

This clonotype appeared many times. The V and J genes are TRBV20-1 and TRBJ2-7, with 8 positions matching TRBD1. V lost 2 bases to trimming and J lost 7 bases; unmatched junction nucleotides: 22. The CDR3 totals 18 residues. The V gene's germline CDR1 is DFQATT and CDR2 SNEGSKA (reference sequence). The CDR3, as DNA: TGCAGTGCTAGAACTGCTAAATCTCGACAGGGGAGATTAATAGAGCAGTACTTC. Its protein product is CSARTAKSRQGRLIEQYF.

This clonotype has at least ten counts. The rearrangement joins TRBV9 to TRBJ2-1; unclear D gene. This CDR3 spans 16 amino acids. CDR1 is SGDLS and CDR2 is YYNGEE in the germline V gene. Trimming shortened V by 0 bases and J by 2 bases, and 12 bases separated the two germline ends. Here the CDR3 DNA reads TGTGCCAGCAGCGTAGTGAGGTCGGGCACCTACAATGAGCAGTTCTTC. Translation gives CASSVVRSGTYNEQFF.

The rearrangement links TRBV2 to TRBJ2-2, with D perhaps assigned TRBD1 or TRBD2 (5 bases each). V was shortened by 5 bases and J by 4 bases, with 11 bases between the two germline ends. The CDR3 totals 14 residues. Germline-derived CDR1 and CDR2 are SNHLY and FYNNEI. The DNA for the CDR3 is TGTGCCAGCAGTAACTGGGGACGCACCGGGGAGCTGTTTTTT. Its translation: CASSNWGRTGELFF.

There are many counts of this clonotype. J is TRBJ1-1 and V is TRBV4-3; D unclear. Germline V gene lookup returns CDR1 LGHNA and CDR2 YSLEER. V was trimmed by 4 bases and J by 0 bases, leaving 15 bases between them. CDR3 length equals 16 residues. For the CDR3, the DNA is TGCGCCAGCAGCCTAAGCCGCGGTAGCATGAACACTGAAGCTTTCTTT. Its protein product is CASSLSRGSMNTEAFF.

This clonotype was seen repeatedly, ten times or more. J is TRBJ2-3 and V is TRBV7-2; a weak D match, TRBD2 (7 bases). Trimming removed 2 bases from V and 5 bases from J, with 23 bases in between. The CDR3 sequence is 18 residues long. CDR1 is SGHTA, CDR2 FQGNSA, per germline. The CDR3 sequence: CASSLRGGGGGAGDTQYF. In nucleotides, the CDR3 is TGTGCCAGCAGCTTACGGGGTGGGGGCGGGGGTGCGGGAGATACGCAGTATTTT.

CDR3 sequence: CASSYSIGLQFF. The CDR3 DNA reads TGTGCCAGCAGTTACTCAATAGGATTGCAGTTCTTC. The gene calls are TRBV6-6 and TRBJ2-1; the D is unclear. V was trimmed by 0 bases and J by 12 bases, leaving 9 bases between them. CDR3 size: 12 residues. Germline CDR1 MNHNY, CDR2 SVGAGI (reference sequence).

This clonotype was recorded many times. The rearrangement links TRBV6-5 to TRBJ1-4, with D unresolved. CDR3 length: 15 residues. The V end was cut by 2 bases, the J end by 0 bases, with 7 bases between. Looked up from germline, CDR1 is MNHEY and CDR2 is SVGAGI. The CDR3 here is CASSYLRATNEKLFF. For the CDR3, the DNA is TGTGCCAGCAGTTACCTGCGCGCAACTAATGAAAAACTGTTTTTT.

This clonotype was detected a few times. The gene calls are TRBV9 and TRBJ2-7, with D possibly TRBD1 on 5 matching bases. This CDR3 contains 14 residues. Germline CDR1 SGDLS, CDR2 YYNGEE. V was trimmed by 0 bases and J by 6 bases, leaving 13 bases between them. The CDR3 DNA reads TGTGCCAGCAGCGTAGGACAGTCACTCACCGAGCAGTACTTC. Its translation is CASSVGQSLTEQYF. The variable domain in full, completed from reference TRBV9 and TRBJ2-7, reads DSGVTQTPKHLITATGQRVTLRCSPRSGDLSVYWYQQSLDQGLQFLIQYYNGEERAKGNILERFSAQQFPDLHSELNLSSLELGDSALYFCASSVGQSLTEQYFGPGTRLTVT.

The CDR3: CASTPVPLTLGAFF. The CDR3 region has the DNA TGTGCCAGCACCCCCGTACCCCTGACCCTTGGAGCTTTCTTT. The rearrangement joins TRBV12-3 or TRBV12-4 to TRBJ1-1; no reliable D call. The CDR3 spans 14 residues. The V end was cut by 7 bases, the J end by 10 bases, with 22 bases between.

This clonotype was observed at least ten times. The rearrangement joins TRBV28 to TRBJ2-3; 8 bases are a match to TRBD1. This CDR3 is 14 amino acids long. V gave up 5 bases and J gave up 6 bases; unmatched junction bases: 7. Germline CDR1 and CDR2: MDHEN and SYDVKM. The CDR3 protein is CASSPLTGADTQYF. DNA of the CDR3: TGTGCCAGCAGTCCCTTGACAGGGGCCGATACGCAGTATTTT.

This clonotype was found many times. CDR3 region: CASSQVKNTEAFF. DNA of the CDR3: TGCGCCAGCAGCCAAGTTAAGAACACTGAAGCTTTCTTT. The chain links TRBV4-3 to TRBJ1-1; D gene ambiguous. Trimming left V 1 base short and J 1 base short, with 4 bases between. CDR3 size: 13 residues. CDR1 is LGHNA and CDR2 is YSLEER in the germline V gene.

This clonotype was picked up many times. CDR3 in amino acids: CASSLGRSNTEAFF. In DNA, the CDR3 is TGTGCCAGCAGCCTAGGGCGGTCGAACACTGAAGCTTTCTTT. The chain employs TRBV7-2 and TRBJ1-1; D gene unclear. CDR1 is SGHTA and CDR2 is FQGNSA in the germline V gene. This CDR3 has 14 residues. V dropped 5 bases and J dropped 1 base, with 11 bases sitting between them.

Ten or more counts support this clonotype. The gene calls are TRBV30 and TRBJ1-1, with D maybe TRBD1 (6 bases). The CDR3 sequence is 14 residues long. The ends were cut back, 3 bases at V and 0 bases at J, with 11 bases in the middle. Germline loops: CDR1 GTSNPN, CDR2 SVGIG (reference sequence). As DNA, the CDR3 is TGTGCCTGGAGAGGACAGTCCATGAACACTGAAGCTTTCTTT. It yields the protein CAWRGQSMNTEAFF.

In this sample, this clonotype turned up many times. The rearrangement uses TRBV4-1 and TRBJ2-4, with D possibly being TRBD1 or TRBD2 (5 bases each). Trimming cost V 3 bases and J 0 bases, with 12 bases left between them. CDR1 is MGHRA, CDR2 YSYEKL, per germline. CDR3 length equals 16 residues. CDR3 nucleotide sequence: TGCGCCAGCAGCCAGGGGACCGCCGTAGCCAAAAACATTCAGTACTTC. This translates into CASSQGTAVAKNIQYF.

This chain connects TRBV20-1 to TRBJ1-2, with D perhaps matching TRBD1 (6 bases). The CDR3 runs to 13 residues. V was clipped by 6 bases and J by 4 bases, with 15 bases between them. From germline, CDR1 is DFQATT and CDR2 SNEGSKA (reference sequence). CDR3 protein: CSAEGRGGYGYTF. The CDR3, as DNA: TGCAGTGCGGAGGGTAGGGGGGGCTATGGCTACACCTTC.

The sample holds a few counts of this clonotype. This sequence joins TRBV20-1 and TRBJ1-5, with 8 positions matching TRBD1. The CDR3 totals 16 residues. J lost 1 base, V lost 2 bases, and 7 bases had no gene match. Germline V gene data show CDR1 as DFQATT and CDR2 as SNEGSKA (reference sequence). This CDR3 reads CSARKQGEMSNQPQHF. The CDR3 region has the DNA TGCAGTGCTAGAAAACAGGGGGAAATGAGCAATCAGCCCCAGCATTTT.

This clonotype occurred many times. V and J are TRBV3-1 and TRBJ1-1; D is perhaps TRBD1 (5 bases). The CDR3 extends over 14 amino acids. Per the germline V gene, CDR1 is LGHDT and CDR2 is YNNKEL (reference sequence). The germline V and J ends were trimmed by 1 base and 4 bases, with 10 bases remaining between them. The CDR3 nucleotides read TGTGCCAGCAGCCAAGCGGGGGGGAGCACTGAAGCTTTCTTT. Protein: CASSQAGGSTEAFF. The full variable domain, its missing parts supplied by reference TRBV3-1 and TRBJ1-1, is DTAVSQTPKYLVTQMGNDKSIKCEQNLGHDTMYWYKQDSKKFLKIMFSYNNKELIINETVPNRFSPKSPDKAHLNLHINSLELGDSAVYFCASSQAGGSTEAFFGQGTRLTVV.

This clonotype occurred many times. The chain's CDR3 is CASRKSPGQGRHNEQFF. As DNA, the CDR3 is TGCGCCAGCAGAAAAAGCCCGGGACAGGGGAGGCACAATGAGCAGTTCTTC. The gene calls are TRBV5-1 and TRBJ2-1, with 10 bases aligning to TRBD1. The CDR3 consists of 17 residues. From germline, CDR1 is SGHRS and CDR2 YFSETQ. Trimming at V came to 5 bases and at J to 5 bases, leaving 13 bases not matched to a gene.

This clonotype has at least ten counts. V and J are TRBV12-3 or TRBV12-4 and TRBJ2-2; possibly TRBD1 or TRBD2 for D (5 bases each). V lost 5 bases and J lost 4, with 26 bases in between. The CDR3 has 19 amino acids. In DNA, the CDR3 is TGTGCCAGCAGTGATGGGGGTTTAGGGGCTGGGGCGGTCACCGGGGAGCTGTTTTTT. This gives the protein CASSDGGLGAGAVTGELFF.

With regard to this clonotype: A read error may be the cause here, since a much bigger clone is one base away. J is TRBJ2-4 and V is TRBV20-1; TRBD2 aligns across 11 bases. The CDR3 spans 16 residues. V shed 4 bases, J shed 6 bases, and the junction held 11 bases outside the gene matches. From germline, CDR1 is DFQATT and CDR2 SNEGSKA (reference sequence). The CDR3 loop reads CSAIWLLAGVGNIQYF. The CDR3 region has the DNA TGCAGTGCTATATGGTTACTAGCGGGGGTTGGAAACATTCAGTACTTC.